The 25 T cell receptor beta chains reported below all come from one sample, sequenced in a study of control samples from healthy donors and cancer patients. Profiled with immunoSEQ multiplex PCR; TCRdb holds only in-frame clones, not every one. Of roughly 100,000 clones listed, 80% to 90% are singletons. The sample taken for sequencing was blood. The receptors stem from a woman aged 50 to 65 in good health.

V and J are TRBV6-4 and TRBJ2-7; D is perhaps TRBD1 (5 bases). V was cut by 6 bases and J by 6 bases, with 12 bases left in between. The CDR3 is 12 residues long. CDR1 is MRHNA, CDR2 SNTAGT, per germline. The CDR3 bases are TGTGCCAGCAGAGACAGTCTCGGCGAGCAGTACTTC. Translating it yields CASRDSLGEQYF.

This clone occurred a few times. V is TRBV6-5 and J is TRBJ1-6; possible D gene TRBD1, 5 bases. This CDR3 contains 15 residues. Trimming removed 0 bases from V and 11 bases from J, with 14 bases in between. Germline values: CDR1 MNHEY, CDR2 SVGAGI. The DNA for the CDR3 is TGTGCCAGCAGTTACTCGAATCAGGGCGTAACACCCCTCCACTTT. Protein: CASSYSNQGVTPLHF.

This rearrangement joins TRBV7-3 to TRBJ2-2; no definite D call. Germline V gene data show CDR1 as SGHTA and CDR2 as FQGTGA. Trimming removed 5 bases at V and 2 bases at J, with 18 bases between. The CDR3 loop spans 17 amino acids. The CDR3 sequence is CASSRNAFGKNTGELFF. Written as DNA, the CDR3 is TGTGCCAGCAGCCGGAATGCCTTTGGAAAAAACACCGGGGAGCTGTTTTTT. The complete variable domain, with remaining parts taken from reference TRBV7-3 and TRBJ2-2, reads GAGVSQTPSNKVTEKGKYVELRCDPISGHTALYWYRQSLGQGPEFLIYFQGTGAADDSGLPNDRFFAVRPEGSVSTLKIQRTERGDSAVYLCASSRNAFGKNTGELFFGEGSRLTVL.

As concerns this clone: This may be a read error: a much more frequent sequence differs by one nucleotide. The identical CDR3 is also encoded by other nucleotide sequences in the sample. The rearrangement joins TRBV19 to TRBJ1-3, with TRBD1 as a possible D gene (6 bases). Germline V gene sequence: CDR1 LNHDA, CDR2 SQIVND (reference sequence). The CDR3 sequence is 15 residues long. The CDR3 reads CASNPDRSSGNTIYF. The CDR3 DNA sequence: TGTGCTAGTAACCCCGACAGGTCCTCTGGAAACACCATATATTTT.

This chain links TRBV19 with TRBJ1-2, with 7 bases lining up with TRBD1. V shed 6 bases, J shed 8 bases, and the junction held 18 bases outside the gene matches. Germline V gene sequence: CDR1 LNHDA, CDR2 SQIVND (reference sequence). The CDR3 consists of 16 residues. DNA of the CDR3: TGTGCCAGTAGAAAAGGAAGACAGGGAGACGACAGAGGCTACACCTTC. Encoded protein: CASRKGRQGDDRGYTF.

A remark on this clone: The junction differs from germline at one of its ends, possibly a read error. The V call is TRBV7-2, the J call TRBJ2-7, with TRBD2 matching 14 bases. Germline V gives CDR1 SGHTA, CDR2 FQGNSA. This CDR3 contains 17 residues. The CDR3 coding sequence is TGTGCCAGCAGCTTAGTCCCTCCGGGACTAGCGGGAGTGGAGCGGTACTTC. Translation gives CASSLVPPGLAGVERYF.

The chain uses TRBV4-2 and TRBJ1-5, with D possibly matching TRBD1 (6 bases). CDR3 length: 16 amino acids. In germline, CDR1 is LGHNA, CDR2 YNFKEQ. Trimming stripped 0 bases from V and 4 bases from J, with 13 bases between. The DNA of the CDR3 is TGTGCCAGCAGCCAAGAAGGAGGCCAGGGGAATCAGCCCCAGCATTTT. The encoded protein is CASSQEGGQGNQPQHF.

This sequence joins TRBV5-1 and TRBJ1-3, with unresolved D. The CDR3 is made up of 17 amino acids. The germline CDR1 and CDR2 sequences are SGHRS and YFSETQ. The V end lost 0 bases, the J end lost 0 bases, and 13 bases lay between the germline ends. CDR3 region: CASSLGGDTYSGNTIYF. CDR3 nucleotides: TGCGCCAGCAGCTTGGGCGGGGATACCTACTCTGGAAACACCATATATTTT.

The chain is built from TRBV5-1 and TRBJ2-7, with D hard to call. Germline loops: CDR1 SGHRS, CDR2 YFSETQ. V shed 0 bases and J shed 5 bases, with 9 bases lying between them. The length of the CDR3 is 13 residues. CDR3: CASSLATENEQYF. The DNA for the CDR3 is TGCGCCAGCAGCTTGGCCACGGAAAACGAGCAGTACTTC.

V and J are TRBV29-1 and TRBJ1-2; D is unresolved. CDR3 length: 10 residues. With 3 bases removed from V and 8 bases from J, the gap between germline ends came to 7 bases. Germline lookup yields CDR1 SQVTM and CDR2 ANQGSEA. CDR3 sequence reads: CSVDGDGYTF. The CDR3 nucleotides are TGCAGCGTTGATGGCGACGGCTACACCTTC. Supplemented by reference TRBV29-1 and TRBJ1-2, the full variable domain reads SAVISQKPSRDICQRGTSLTIQCQVDSQVTMMFWYRQQPGQSLTLIATANQGSEATYESGFVIDKFPISRPNLTFSTLTVSNMSPEDSSIYLCSVDGDGYTFGSGTRLTVV.

This clone has only one observation. This sequence joins TRBV4-3 and TRBJ2-7; D call uncertain. CDR3 length: 14 residues. CDR1 and CDR2 from the germline V gene are LGHNA and YSLEER. V was shortened by 0 bases and J by 2 bases, with 8 bases between the two germline ends. In nucleotides, the CDR3 is TGCGCCAGCAGCCAAGAACCAGGCACCTACGAGCAGTACTTC. It codes for CASSQEPGTYEQYF.

The chain recombines TRBV11-3 with TRBJ2-7; D might be TRBD2 (5 bases). Trimming removed 0 bases at V and 1 base at J, with 13 bases between. The CDR3 spans 16 residues. Germline CDR1 and CDR2: SGHNT and YENEEA. CDR3 nucleotide sequence: TGTGCCAGCAGCTTAGAACTAGGAGGCGGTTCCTACGAGCAGTACTTC. As protein: CASSLELGGGSYEQYF.

This clone was counted once. CDR3 sequence (DNA): TGTGCCAGCAGCCTCCGCCCAGGGGAGACCCAGTACTTC. Translated, it gives CASSLRPGETQYF. The chain joins TRBV7-3 to TRBJ2-5, with a tentative D call TRBD1 (5 bases). Trimming removed 5 bases from V and 5 bases from J, with 12 bases in between. Germline CDR1 reads SGHTA; CDR2 reads FQGTGA. This CDR3 has 13 amino acids. Looking up the rest from reference TRBV7-3 and TRBJ2-5 gives the full variable domain: GAGVSQTPSNKVTEKGKYVELRCDPISGHTALYWYRQSLGQGPEFLIYFQGTGAADDSGLPNDRFFAVRPEGSVSTLKIQRTERGDSAVYLCASSLRPGETQYFGPGTRLLVL.

This rearrangement joins TRBV5-4 to TRBJ2-1; 8 bases fit TRBD2. The CDR3 extends over 16 amino acids. The junction had 13 bases not matched to a gene; V was cut back by 2 bases and J by 9 bases. Germline values: CDR1 SGHNT, CDR2 YYREEE (reference sequence). CDR3 loop: CASSFRAGTSIAEQFF. The CDR3, as DNA: TGTGCCAGCAGCTTCAGGGCCGGGACTAGTATCGCTGAGCAGTTCTTC.

The chain links TRBV19 to TRBJ1-5; maybe TRBD1 (5 bases). Between the trimmed V and J ends, which lost 7 bases and 0 bases, there was a span of 7 bases. Germline CDR1 LNHDA, CDR2 SQIVND (reference sequence). CDR3 length: 13 residues. Here the CDR3 reads CASTDSSNQPQHF. The CDR3 DNA reads TGTGCCAGTACCGACAGTAGCAATCAGCCCCAGCATTTT. Full variable domain (outside the CDR3, taken from reference TRBV19 and TRBJ1-5): DGGITQSPKYLFRKEGQNVTLSCEQNLNHDAMYWYRQDPGQGLRLIYYSQIVNDFQKGDIAEGYSVSREKKESFPLTVTSAQKNPTAFYLCASTDSSNQPQHFGDGTRLSIL.

This sequence joins TRBV30 and TRBJ1-1, with D perhaps matching TRBD1 (5 bases). The CDR3 totals 16 residues. Trimming pared 3 bases from V and 4 bases from J, leaving 21 bases between. The germline V gene encodes CDR1 GTSNPN and CDR2 SVGIG (reference sequence). The CDR3 spells CAWSYPLRGAFTEAFF. CDR3 DNA sequence: TGTGCCTGGAGCTATCCACTGAGGGGTGCCTTCACTGAAGCTTTCTTT.

V and J are TRBV6-6 and TRBJ2-1; a weak D match, TRBD1 (6 bases). Trimming left V 4 bases short and J 8 bases short, with 21 bases between. The CDR3 length is 16 residues. Germline loops: CDR1 MNHNY, CDR2 SVGAGI (reference sequence). In DNA form, the CDR3 reads TGTGCCAGCAGTTTAGGGGAGCGAGGACAGTTATATGAGCAGTTCTTC. Translated: CASSLGERGQLYEQFF.

The J gene is TRBJ1-6, the V gene TRBV5-6; TRBD1 agrees at 9 bases. In germline, CDR1 is SGHDT, CDR2 YYEEEE. The CDR3 length is 14 residues. V shed 8 bases and J 10 bases; nucleotides not matched to a gene: 10. The CDR3 DNA is TGTGCCAGATTCGGGGACAGGGTTTTCTCACCCCTCCACTTT. Translation: CARFGDRVFSPLHF.

The chain combines TRBV19 with TRBJ1-5; D remains unclear. The CDR3 loop spans 13 amino acids. Germline V gene data show CDR1 as LNHDA and CDR2 as SQIVND (reference sequence). The ends were cut back, 3 bases at V and 5 bases at J, with 8 bases in the middle. The DNA of the CDR3 is TGTGCCAGTAGTATTAGGCCGGATCAGCCCCAGCATTTT. Residues: CASSIRPDQPQHF.

The table lists this clone with a count of one. This chain uses TRBV29-1 with TRBJ2-7, with 7 nucleotides matching TRBD1. The CDR3 has 13 amino acids. Per the germline V gene, CDR1 is SQVTM and CDR2 is ANQGSEA. V lost 7 bases, J lost 1 base, and 7 bases stayed unmatched. CDR3 residues: CSAAPGGSYEQYF. The CDR3 nucleotides read TGCAGCGCGGCTCCAGGGGGATCCTACGAGCAGTACTTC.

V gene TRBV5-6 combines with J gene TRBJ1-2, with no clear D. Germline CDR1 reads SGHDT; CDR2 reads YYEEEE. The length of the CDR3 is 11 residues. V was shortened by 4 bases and J by 8 bases, with 9 bases between the two germline ends. CDR3 amino acids: CASSRAGGYTF. CDR3 bases: TGTGCCAGCAGCCGAGCGGGGGGCTACACCTTC.

This clone showed up many times. The J gene is TRBJ2-5, the V gene TRBV7-9; D ambiguous. V gave up 5 bases and J gave up 0 bases, with 10 bases separating them. The germline V gene has CDR1 SEHNR and CDR2 FQNEAQ (reference sequence). The CDR3 has 14 amino acids. This CDR3 is CASSSSRDQETQYF. In DNA form, the CDR3 reads TGTGCCAGCAGCAGCAGTCGGGACCAAGAGACCCAGTACTTC.

This clone was counted only a few times. The J gene is TRBJ1-2, the V gene TRBV6-5; D is possibly TRBD1 (5 bases). The CDR3 is 15 residues long. In germline, CDR1 is MNHEY, CDR2 SVGAGI. V lost 6 bases and J lost 4, with 18 bases in between. DNA of the CDR3: TGTGCCAGCAGCCAGTCAACTTCCGGGGGCTATGGCTACACCTTC. This codes for CASSQSTSGGYGYTF.

The J gene is TRBJ2-6, the V gene TRBV5-1; 10 bases are a match to TRBD2. The CDR3 totals 17 residues. Germline V CDR1 and CDR2: SGHRS, YFSETQ. Trimming cost V 4 bases and J 0 bases; bases outside gene matches: 4. CDR3 sequence reads: CASSPTSGNSGANVLTF. The CDR3 region has the DNA TGCGCCAGCAGCCCTACTAGCGGGAACTCTGGGGCCAACGTCCTGACTTTC.

The chain has TRBV2 and TRBJ2-2; D perhaps matches TRBD1 (6 bases). The CDR3 is 14 residues long. Looked up from germline, CDR1 is SNHLY and CDR2 is FYNNEI. Trimming pared 9 bases from V and 0 bases from J, leaving 11 bases between. CDR3 DNA sequence: TGTGCCAGAGGACAGAACGCGAACACCGGGGAGCTGTTTTTT. It translates to CARGQNANTGELFF.